This T cell receptor beta chain was captured in a study of T cell responses to AZD1222 COVID-19 vaccine. The overall study: Second-dose recipients at about 4 or about 12 weeks were treated as one pooled group. Findings and limits, study-wide: There were vaccine-associated CD4 TCRs across spike, dominant at 160-218 and 743-854. Clonal diversity may have been underestimated, and the donors were mostly white British, with more females than males. At study baseline, merely a handful of AZD1222 recipients were seropositive.

Profiled with immunoSEQ multiplex PCR; TCRdb holds only in-frame clones, not every one. There are 75,000 to 85,000 clones in the sample; roughly 90% occur only once, and roughly 4.2% lies in the top ten. The CDR3 runs to 14 residues. The germline V gene has CDR1 MNHNS and CDR2 SASEGT. The V end lost 0 bases, the J end lost 9 bases, and 9 bases lay between the germline ends. As concerns this clone: Antigen: not known.

J is TRBJ1-6 and V is TRBV6-1; the D is unclear. The source is an adult in good health. Sequences were derived from peripheral blood, sampled on day 0 of AZD1222 vaccination. CDR3 coding DNA: TGTGCCAGCAGTGAAGCTGTTAGTGGTTCACCCCTCCACTTT. It translates to CASSEAVSGSPLHF.